A single sample gave rise to the 14 T cell receptor beta chains below, sequenced in a study of cytomegalovirus exposure and HLA in healthy donors. Primers for the PCR totalled 60 Vbeta and 13 Jbeta. Assay used: immunoSEQ multiplex PCR; TCRdb lists only in-frame clones, some missing. The sample includes some 130,000 clones, 65% to 80% seen only once; the top ten take 3.5% to 5%. The specimen was PBMCs. The receptors originated from a male donor in good health and CMV-seropositive.

The chain joins TRBV7-2 to TRBJ2-7; no clear D. Per the germline V gene, CDR1 is SGHTA and CDR2 is FQGNSA. The CDR3 loop spans 12 amino acids. V lost 6 bases, J lost 4 bases, and 10 bases lay in between. CDR3 loop: CASSFGVYEQYF. CDR3 bases: TGTGCCAGCAGTTTCGGTGTGTACGAGCAGTACTTC.

V gene TRBV27 combines with J gene TRBJ2-7; 9 nucleotides line up with TRBD1. The CDR3 has 14 residues. The V and J ends lost 3 bases and 2 bases, in that order; junction bases with no gene match: 2. CDR1 is MNHEY and CDR2 is SMNVEV in the germline V gene (reference sequence). The CDR3: CASSFGTGTYEQYF. The CDR3 bases are TGTGCCAGCAGTTTCGGGACAGGGACCTACGAGCAGTACTTC.

V gene TRBV11-2 combines with J gene TRBJ2-7, with 13 positions matching TRBD2. Trimming at V came to 5 bases and at J to 4 bases, leaving 5 bases not matched to a gene. Germline V gene sequence: CDR1 SGHAT, CDR2 FQNNGV. This CDR3 region has 15 residues. The CDR3 reads CASSAGLAGAYEQYF. CDR3 DNA sequence: TGTGCCAGCAGCGCAGGACTAGCGGGAGCGTACGAGCAGTACTTC. Full variable domain (remainder filled in from reference TRBV11-2 and TRBJ2-7): EAGVAQSPRYKIIEKRQSVAFWCNPISGHATLYWYQQILGQGPKLLIQFQNNGVVDDSQLPKDRFSAERLKGVDSTLKIQPAKLEDSAVYLCASSAGLAGAYEQYFGPGTRLTVT.

In the case of this clone: The sample has other DNA sequences that encode this CDR3 too. The gene calls are TRBV18 and TRBJ1-5; D may be TRBD1 (5 bases). Trimming took off 3 bases at V and 5 bases at J, with 11 bases between the two ends. CDR1 and CDR2 (germline): KGHSH, LQKENI. The CDR3 is 14 amino acids. CDR3 nucleotides: TGTGCCAGCTCACCGACTGGGGGGGATCAGCCCCAGCATTTT. Protein sequence: CASSPTGGDQPQHF.

The chain couples TRBV6-5 to TRBJ2-7; 8 bases line up with TRBD2. The V gene end was trimmed by 0 bases and the J gene end by 1 base; junction bases not matched to a gene: 5. This CDR3 region has 16 residues. CDR1 and CDR2 from the germline V gene are MNHEY and SVGAGI. As DNA, the CDR3 is TGTGCCAGCAGTTACTCCCGACTAGCGCGGTCCTACGAGCAGTACTTC. This sequence encodes CASSYSRLARSYEQYF.

This rearrangement joins TRBV6-5 to TRBJ2-7; 9 bases agree with TRBD2. The CDR3 is made up of 15 amino acids. The J segment lost 3 bases and the V segment lost 5 bases, leaving 8 bases of the junction unmatched. CDR1 is MNHEY and CDR2 is SVGAGI in the germline V gene. The CDR3 sequence: CASSVEAGGSYEQYF. The CDR3 DNA is TGTGCCAGCAGTGTAGAAGCGGGGGGAAGCTACGAGCAGTACTTC.

Only a few counts were recorded for this clone. This chain links TRBV27 with TRBJ1-1, with TRBD1 matching 11 bases. The V gene's germline CDR1 is MNHEY and CDR2 SMNVEV (reference sequence). CDR3 length: 13 residues. J gave up 7 bases and V 3 bases, and 1 base lay outside the gene matches. CDR3 nucleotide sequence: TGTGCCAGCAGTTTCGGGACAGGGGGTGAAGCTTTCTTT. Its protein is CASSFGTGGEAFF.

J is TRBJ2-7 and V is TRBV2, with TRBD2 matching 13 bases. Germline lookup yields CDR1 SNHLY and CDR2 FYNNEI. V lost 5 bases to trimming and J lost 2 bases; unmatched junction nucleotides: 9. The CDR3 extends over 17 amino acids. This CDR3 reads CASSNARGLAGTYEQYF. CDR3 in DNA: TGTGCCAGCAGTAACGCACGGGGACTAGCGGGGACCTACGAGCAGTACTTC. The whole variable domain, remainder taken from reference TRBV2 and TRBJ2-7, is EPEVTQTPSHQVTQMGQEVILRCVPISNHLYFYWYRQILGQKVEFLVSFYNNEISEKSEIFDDQFSVERPDGSNFTLKIRSTKLEDSAMYFCASSNARGLAGTYEQYFGPGTRLTVT.

This chain uses TRBV6-6 with TRBJ2-7; maybe TRBD2 (6 bases). The CDR3 extends over 14 amino acids. Germline V gene data show CDR1 as MNHNY and CDR2 as SVGAGI (reference sequence). The V end lost 5 bases, the J end lost 5 bases, and 16 bases lay between the germline ends. CDR3 nucleotides: TGTGCCAGCAGTATCGGGGGAGAGTGGAACGAGCAGTACTTC. This sequence encodes CASSIGGEWNEQYF.

The chain employs TRBV9 and TRBJ2-7, with a possible D match to TRBD2 (5 bases). Germline V CDR1 and CDR2: SGDLS, YYNGEE. CDR3 length: 14 amino acids. With 0 bases removed from V and 3 bases from J, the gap between germline ends came to 10 bases. Written as DNA, the CDR3 is TGTGCCAGCAGCGTAGGGCCAGGACTCTACGAGCAGTACTTC. Residues: CASSVGPGLYEQYF.

The rearrangement links TRBV19 to TRBJ2-7, with D tentatively TRBD2 (6 bases). V was trimmed by 3 bases and J by 0 bases, leaving 12 bases between them. The CDR3 spans 15 residues. From germline, CDR1 is LNHDA and CDR2 SQIVND (reference sequence). DNA for the CDR3: TGTGCCAGTAGTATTATCGGGGGTCCCTCCTACGAGCAGTACTTC. Translation gives CASSIIGGPSYEQYF.

This chain joins TRBV5-1 and TRBJ2-5; D perhaps matches TRBD1 (5 bases). The CDR3 is made up of 13 amino acids. Trimming took 4 bases from V and 2 from J, leaving 9 bases between them. Looked up from germline, CDR1 is SGHRS and CDR2 is YFSETQ. The CDR3, as DNA: TGCGCCAGCAGCCCAGACAGACAAGAGACCCAGTACTTC. Translation: CASSPDRQETQYF.

This clone was observed a handful of times. This sequence joins TRBV6-5 and TRBJ1-3, with D possibly TRBD1 on 5 matching bases. Trimming removed 4 bases from V and 4 bases from J, with 17 bases in between. Germline V lookup: CDR1 MNHEY, CDR2 SVGAGI. CDR3 length: 16 amino acids. Here the CDR3 reads CASSFTGLLDGNTIYF. In nucleotides, the CDR3 is TGTGCCAGCAGTTTTACGGGACTCCTCGACGGAAACACCATATATTTT.

The V and J genes are TRBV29-1 and TRBJ2-7, with 7 bases identical to TRBD1. Germline lookup yields CDR1 SQVTM and CDR2 ANQGSEA. The CDR3 is made up of 14 amino acids. V lost 2 bases and J lost 0; bases outside the gene matches: 4. The DNA of the CDR3 is TGCAGCGTTGAAATACAGGGGTTCTCCTACGAGCAGTACTTC. Translation gives CSVEIQGFSYEQYF.